This T cell receptor (beta chain) was identified during a study of OX40 agonist ivuxolimab in advanced cancers. Whole-study context: Ivuxolimab doses were 0.01, 0.1, 0.3, 1.5, 3 or 10 mg/kg every 2 weeks.

Libraries were prepared by immunoSEQ multiplex PCR; TCRdb keeps only in-frame clonotypes and omits some of them. The top ten clones hold about 0.14% of a sample with about 120,000 clones, around 93% of them seen once. The trim removed 4 bases at V and 4 bases at J, leaving 7 bases unmatched. The CDR3 runs to 15 residues. Per germline, CDR1 SGHRS and CDR2 YFSETQ. The receptor comes from an adult with an advanced solid tumor such as melanoma, head and neck, liver or kidney cancer. The source material was CD4+ or CD8+ T cells sorted from blood, sampled in a trial of the OX40 agonist ivuxolimab. The rearrangement links TRBV5-1 to TRBJ2-3; 9 bases fit TRBD1. The CDR3 reads CASSPTGGAADTQYF. In nucleotides, the CDR3 is TGCGCCAGCAGCCCTACAGGGGGCGCCGCAGATACGCAGTATTTT.